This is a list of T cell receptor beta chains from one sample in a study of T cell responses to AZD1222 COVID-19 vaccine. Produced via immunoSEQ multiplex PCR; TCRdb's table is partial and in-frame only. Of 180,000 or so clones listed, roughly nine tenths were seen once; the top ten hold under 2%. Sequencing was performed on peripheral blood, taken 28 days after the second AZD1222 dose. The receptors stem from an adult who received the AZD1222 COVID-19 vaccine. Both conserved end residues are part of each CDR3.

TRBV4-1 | CASSQDYWVDYGYTF
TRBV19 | CASSMAAGSSYNSPLHF
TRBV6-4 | CASSDSFHGAEAFF
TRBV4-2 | CASSHDLGLARDYEQYF
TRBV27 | CASSRAYQETQYF
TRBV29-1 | CSVEDHRRGGETQYF
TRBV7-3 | CASSFRPRGSSGANVLTF
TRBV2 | CASRRDRGVYEQYF
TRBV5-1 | CASSRSGDPETQYF
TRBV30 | CAWSVGTGPYEQYF
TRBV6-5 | CASSYVSGGSNEQFF
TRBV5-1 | CASSLSDYEQYF
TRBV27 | CASRSLGAGYNEQFF
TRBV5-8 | CASSHYRAYQPQHF
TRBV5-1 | CASSLEAGTHNEQFF
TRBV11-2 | CASSFSGSGNTIYF
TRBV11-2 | CASSFWDTRETQYF
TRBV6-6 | CASSYLVGNTIYF
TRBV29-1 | CSVAWDRLTQETQYF
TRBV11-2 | CASSLYRGTGVYGYTF
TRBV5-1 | CASSLDSSGRVNTEAFF
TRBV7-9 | CASSLVGTSTGELFF
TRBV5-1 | CASSLLRVGTEAFF
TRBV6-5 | CASSYSGGLSGNTIYF
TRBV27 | CASSAIRAYNEQFF
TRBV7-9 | CASPMNTEAFF
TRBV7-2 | CASSKLAGVGYF
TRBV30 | CAWSVRGRGVPITHF
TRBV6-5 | CASKPTRGADQPQHF
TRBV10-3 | CAISVGLAGGPGNEQFF
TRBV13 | CASSGGDTGELFF
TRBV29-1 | CSVEDRVGTGGSYGYTF
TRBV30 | CAWKTDGYTF
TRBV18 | CASSPRQGADPYGYTF
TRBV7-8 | CASSQEGPEKYF
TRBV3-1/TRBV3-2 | CASSQRQGGTEAFF
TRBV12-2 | CASRLFRRQWGYTF
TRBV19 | CASSIYGTGENTGELFF
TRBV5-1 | CASSLNPRSSYNEQFF
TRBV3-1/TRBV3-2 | CASSQDPLWRTTNEKLFF
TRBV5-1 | CASSPAGLATQETQYF
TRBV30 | CAQGLAGIPGQETQYF
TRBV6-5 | CASSYSPFANTGELFF
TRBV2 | CASSVGGNNQPQHF
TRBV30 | CAWSVTRTSGGDTDTQYF
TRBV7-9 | CASSTTQGNGYTF
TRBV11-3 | CASSLGSGDYEQYF
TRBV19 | CASNRPLPGEKLFF
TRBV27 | CASIKQGSRNTEAFF
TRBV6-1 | CASSEGGLGKQETQYF
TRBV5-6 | CASSSDRGFLYEQYF
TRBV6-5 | CASSYGSRNFSPLHF
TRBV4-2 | CASSSTGWTGNTIYF